Presented here are 3 T cell receptor beta chains from one specimen sequenced in a study of blood T cell repertoires in COVID-19. Produced via immunoSEQ multiplex PCR; TCRdb's table is partial and in-frame only. The data contain approximately 130,000 clones, roughly 79% of them singletons. Sequenced: peripheral blood. These receptors came from a human donor in a cohort sampled during active COVID-19.

The chain links TRBV19 to TRBJ2-7, with D uncertain. Germline-derived CDR1 and CDR2 are LNHDA and SQIVND (reference sequence). CDR3 size: 13 residues. The germline V and J ends were trimmed by 4 bases and 0 bases, with 7 bases remaining between them. The CDR3 reads CASSRQVSYEQYF. The CDR3 coding sequence is TGTGCCAGTAGTAGGCAGGTCTCCTACGAGCAGTACTTC. Based on the CDR3 plus reference TRBV19 and TRBJ2-7, the full variable domain is DGGITQSPKYLFRKEGQNVTLSCEQNLNHDAMYWYRQDPGQGLRLIYYSQIVNDFQKGDIAEGYSVSREKKESFPLTVTSAQKNPTAFYLCASSRQVSYEQYFGPGTRLTVT.

In nucleotides, the CDR3 is TGCGCCAGCAGCGGCAATAACTATGGCTACACCTTC. Translated: CASSGNNYGYTF. The chain joins TRBV5-1 to TRBJ1-2; D remains unclear. Germline loops: CDR1 SGHRS, CDR2 YFSETQ. This CDR3 is 12 amino acids long. V shed 4 bases and J shed 1 base, with 5 bases lying between them.

This clone was counted a few times. V is TRBV2 and J is TRBJ1-1, with 8 bases aligning to TRBD1. The CDR3 covers 14 residues. Germline V gene data show CDR1 as SNHLY and CDR2 as FYNNEI. J lost 1 base, V lost 5 bases, and 3 bases had no gene match. CDR3 bases: TGTGCCAGCAGTCCCGGGACAGGGAACACTGAAGCTTTCTTT. Translated, it gives CASSPGTGNTEAFF.